The entry below gives a single T cell receptor beta chain sequence along with its context. This entry comes from a study of blood T cell repertoires in COVID-19. Study-level information: T cells, B-cell-depleted T cells, or PBMCs provided the cDNA or gDNA that served as material.

CDR3 size: 15 residues. The junction had 2 bases not matched to a gene; V was cut back by 5 bases and J by 0 bases. The germline CDR1 and CDR2 sequences are MNHEY and SVGAGI. Per the authors' pipeline: Amplifying reference gene primers gave estimates of nucleated cell counts. The protocol was immunoSEQ multiplex PCR, while the TCRdb copy is restricted to in-frame clones and leaves out a portion. The V and J calls and clone size were taken over from that table, and D and trimming were inferred from the DNA. The sample lists fewer than 300,000 clones; about 89% were seen once. Participants spanned ages about 18 to 100 years and resided in fewer than 30 US areas.

The rearrangement links TRBV6-5 to TRBJ2-3, with TRBD1 matching over 10 bases. Sequences were obtained from PBMCs or T cells enriched from blood (not recorded which). The receptor's source is a man in his forties who had recovered from COVID-19. The CDR3 nucleotides are TGTGCCAGCAGTCGACAGGGGGCCAGCACAGATACGCAGTATTTT. It codes for CASSRQGASTDTQYF.